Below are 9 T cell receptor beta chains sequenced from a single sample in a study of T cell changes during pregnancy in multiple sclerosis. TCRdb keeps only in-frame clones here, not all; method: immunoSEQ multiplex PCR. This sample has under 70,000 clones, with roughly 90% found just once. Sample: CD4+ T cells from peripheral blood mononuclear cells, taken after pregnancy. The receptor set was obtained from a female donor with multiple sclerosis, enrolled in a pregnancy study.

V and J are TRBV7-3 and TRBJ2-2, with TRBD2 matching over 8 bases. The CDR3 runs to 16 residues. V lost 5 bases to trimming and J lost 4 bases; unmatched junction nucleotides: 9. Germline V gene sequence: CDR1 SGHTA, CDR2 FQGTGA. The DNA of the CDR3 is TGTGCCAGCAGCCACGGCGGGGGGTCCACCACCGGGGAGCTGTTTTTT. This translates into CASSHGGGSTTGELFF.

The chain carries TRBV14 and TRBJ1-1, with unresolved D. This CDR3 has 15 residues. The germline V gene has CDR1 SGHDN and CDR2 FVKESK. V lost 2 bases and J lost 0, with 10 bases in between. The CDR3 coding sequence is TGTGCCAGCAGCCAAACGAGAGGGCTGAACACTGAAGCTTTCTTT. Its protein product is CASSQTRGLNTEAFF.

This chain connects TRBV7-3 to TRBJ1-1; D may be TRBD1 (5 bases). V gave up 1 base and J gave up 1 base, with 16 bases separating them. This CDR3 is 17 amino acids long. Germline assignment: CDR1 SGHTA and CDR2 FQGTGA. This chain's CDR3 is CASSLIGTPLGNTEAFF. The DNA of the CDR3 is TGTGCCAGCAGCTTAATCGGGACTCCCCTAGGGAACACTGAAGCTTTCTTT. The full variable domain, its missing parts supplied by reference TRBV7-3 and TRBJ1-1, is GAGVSQTPSNKVTEKGKYVELRCDPISGHTALYWYRQSLGQGPEFLIYFQGTGAADDSGLPNDRFFAVRPEGSVSTLKIQRTERGDSAVYLCASSLIGTPLGNTEAFFGQGTRLTVV.

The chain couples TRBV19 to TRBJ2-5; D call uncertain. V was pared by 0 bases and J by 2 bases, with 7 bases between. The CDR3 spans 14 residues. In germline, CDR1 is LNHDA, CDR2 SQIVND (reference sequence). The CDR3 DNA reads TGTGCCAGTAGTATAGACAGGATTCAAGAGACCCAGTACTTC. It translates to CASSIDRIQETQYF.

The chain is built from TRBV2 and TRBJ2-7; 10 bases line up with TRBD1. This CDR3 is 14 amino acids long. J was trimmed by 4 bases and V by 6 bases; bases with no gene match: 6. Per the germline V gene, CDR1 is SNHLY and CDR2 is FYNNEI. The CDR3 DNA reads TGTGCCAGCAGGGCCGGGACAGGGGCTTACGAGCAGTACTTC. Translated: CASRAGTGAYEQYF.

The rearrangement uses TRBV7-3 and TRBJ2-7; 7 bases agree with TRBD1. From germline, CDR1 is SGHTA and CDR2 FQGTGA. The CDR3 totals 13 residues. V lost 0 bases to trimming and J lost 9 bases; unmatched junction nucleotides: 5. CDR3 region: CASSLTTGDGQYF. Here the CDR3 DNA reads TGTGCCAGCAGCTTAACCACAGGGGACGGGCAGTACTTC. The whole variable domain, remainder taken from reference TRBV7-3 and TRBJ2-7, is GAGVSQTPSNKVTEKGKYVELRCDPISGHTALYWYRQSLGQGPEFLIYFQGTGAADDSGLPNDRFFAVRPEGSVSTLKIQRTERGDSAVYLCASSLTTGDGQYFGPGTRLTVT.

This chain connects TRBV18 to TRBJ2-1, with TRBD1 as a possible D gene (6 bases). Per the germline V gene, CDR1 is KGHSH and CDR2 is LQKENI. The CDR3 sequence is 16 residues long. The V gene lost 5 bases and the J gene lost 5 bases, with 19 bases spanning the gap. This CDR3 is CASSAKTGLRDNEQFF. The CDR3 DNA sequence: TGTGCCAGCTCAGCTAAAACAGGGCTTAGGGACAATGAGCAGTTCTTC.

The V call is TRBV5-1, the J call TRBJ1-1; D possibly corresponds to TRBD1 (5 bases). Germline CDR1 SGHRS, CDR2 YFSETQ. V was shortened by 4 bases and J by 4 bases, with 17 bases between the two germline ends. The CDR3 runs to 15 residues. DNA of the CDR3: TGCGCCAGCAGCGCGGGACCGTCCGTGGGCACTGAAGCTTTCTTT. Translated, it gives CASSAGPSVGTEAFF.

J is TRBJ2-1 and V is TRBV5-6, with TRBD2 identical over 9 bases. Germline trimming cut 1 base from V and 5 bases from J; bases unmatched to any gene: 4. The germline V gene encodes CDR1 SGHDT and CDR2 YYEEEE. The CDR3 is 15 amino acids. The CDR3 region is CASSLLAGVNNEQFF. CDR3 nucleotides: TGTGCCAGCAGCTTGTTAGCGGGGGTCAACAATGAGCAGTTCTTC.